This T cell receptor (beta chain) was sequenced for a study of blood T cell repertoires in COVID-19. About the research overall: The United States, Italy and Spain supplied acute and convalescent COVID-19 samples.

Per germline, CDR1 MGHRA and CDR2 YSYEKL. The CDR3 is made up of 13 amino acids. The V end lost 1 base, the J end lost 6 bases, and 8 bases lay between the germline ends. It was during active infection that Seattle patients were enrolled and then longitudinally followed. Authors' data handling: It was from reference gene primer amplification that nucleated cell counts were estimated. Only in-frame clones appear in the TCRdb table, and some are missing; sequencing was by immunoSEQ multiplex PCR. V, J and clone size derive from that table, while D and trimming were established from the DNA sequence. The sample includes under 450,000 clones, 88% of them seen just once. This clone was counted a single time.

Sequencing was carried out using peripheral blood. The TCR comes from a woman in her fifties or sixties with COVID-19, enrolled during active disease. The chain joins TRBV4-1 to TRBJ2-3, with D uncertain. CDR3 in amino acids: CASSQGLSDTQYF. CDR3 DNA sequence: TGCGCCAGCAGCCAAGGGCTGTCTGATACGCAGTATTTT.